The rows below give T cell receptor beta chains drawn from one sample of a study of cytomegalovirus exposure and HLA in healthy donors. Sequenced by immunoSEQ multiplex PCR; TCRdb stores in-frame clones only, minus some. The table shows about 140,000 clones, with 60% to 85% occurring only once. Material: PBMCs. The receptors stem from a male donor in good health and CMV-seropositive. Each CDR3 is given with its conserved first and last residue. Each record gives: CDR3 DNA, CDR3 protein, V gene, D gene, clone size, J gene. The D gene is left open where the match is weak. The size field is filled for only some rows; it gives once, few, many or a size class.

TGTGCCAGCAGCGCGATGAACGAGCAGTACTTC,CASSAMNEQYF,TRBV7-9,.,.,TRBJ2-7
TGCGCCAGCAGCGCGGGACTAGCTCCCGATACGCAGTATTTT,CASSAGLAPDTQYF,TRBV5-1,TRBD2,.,TRBJ2-3
TGTGCCAGCAGCAACCGGGACAGGGAAGAAAATGAAAAACTGTTTTTT,CASSNRDREENEKLFF,TRBV13,TRBD1,.,TRBJ1-4
TGCGCCAGCAGCTTCCCAGGGGGCAAAGGCTACGAGCAGTACTTC,CASSFPGGKGYEQYF,TRBV5-1,TRBD1,.,TRBJ2-7
TGTTCCAGCAGCCTTTCCGGGACAGACAATGAGCAGTTCTTC,CSSSLSGTDNEQFF,TRBV7-9,TRBD1,.,TRBJ2-1
TGTGCCAGCACCCCGGACAGGGAACTCTTCTTT,CASTPDRELFF,TRBV4-2,TRBD1,.,TRBJ1-1
TGTGCCAGCAGCGCCGCAGGGGGCCCGAACACTGAAGCTTTCTTT,CASSAAGGPNTEAFF,TRBV7-6,TRBD1,.,TRBJ1-1
TGTGCCAGCAGCTCATCCTCCCACTCCGTCGATGAGCAGTTCTTC,CASSSSSHSVDEQFF,TRBV7-3,.,few,TRBJ2-1
TGTGCCAGCAGTTCGTTCACCCGACTAGCTGACACCGGGGAGCTGTTTTTT,CASSSFTRLADTGELFF,TRBV27,TRBD2,.,TRBJ2-2
TGTGCCAGTAGTATAGTACTAGCGGGGACAGATACGCAGTATTTT,CASSIVLAGTDTQYF,TRBV19,TRBD2,.,TRBJ2-3
TGCGCCAGCAGCCCGGGACTACAGTACCAAGAGACCCAGTACTTC,CASSPGLQYQETQYF,TRBV5-1,TRBD2,.,TRBJ2-5
TGTGCCAGCAGCTTAGGTCGTGACACCGGGGAGCTGTTTTTT,CASSLGRDTGELFF,TRBV11-2,.,.,TRBJ2-2
TGTGCCATCGGGTCGGACCTAGCGGGGGGATACAATGAGCAGTTCTTC,CAIGSDLAGGYNEQFF,TRBV2,TRBD2,.,TRBJ2-1
TGTGCCAGCCATGGGCTTGGTAATGAAAAACTGTTTTTT,CASHGLGNEKLFF,TRBV28,.,.,TRBJ1-4
TGTGCCAGCAGCCTCGCGACAGCCTCCTACGAGCAGTACTTC,CASSLATASYEQYF,TRBV28,.,few,TRBJ2-7
TGTGCCAGCTCACCACCGGTCGTGGAGGGGCCCCTCCACTTT,CASSPPVVEGPLHF,TRBV18,.,few,TRBJ1-6
TGTGCCAGCCGGGAAGAGCTCTACGAGCAGTACTTC,CASREELYEQYF,TRBV18,.,once,TRBJ2-7
TGTGCCAGCAGAGTTAGTCCCTACGAGCAGTACTTC,CASRVSPYEQYF,TRBV27,.,.,TRBJ2-7
TGTGCCAGCACCTTGGGACAGGGAGGATCCACTGAAGCTTTCTTT,CASTLGQGGSTEAFF,TRBV6-5,TRBD1,.,TRBJ1-1
TGTGCCAGCAGTGATCGACAGGGACAGGGGGATACGCAGTATTTT,CASSDRQGQGDTQYF,TRBV6-4,TRBD1,.,TRBJ2-3
TGTGCCAGCTATAATGGACTAGCGGGAGGATACGAGCAGTACTTC,CASYNGLAGGYEQYF,TRBV6-4,TRBD2,.,TRBJ2-7
TGTGCCAGCAGCTTAGATTCATTGGGGGAGGGCGATCAGCAGTACTTC,CASSLDSLGEGDQQYF,TRBV7-9,TRBD2,few,TRBJ2-7
TGCGCCAGCAGCTCTGTCCCCCGTGGGGACAGGAGATGGAATGAGCAGTTCTTC,CASSSVPRGDRRWNEQFF,TRBV5-1,TRBD1,.,TRBJ2-1
TGTGCCAGCAGCCGCGCCTACGAGCAGTACTTC,CASSRAYEQYF,TRBV5-6,.,.,TRBJ2-7